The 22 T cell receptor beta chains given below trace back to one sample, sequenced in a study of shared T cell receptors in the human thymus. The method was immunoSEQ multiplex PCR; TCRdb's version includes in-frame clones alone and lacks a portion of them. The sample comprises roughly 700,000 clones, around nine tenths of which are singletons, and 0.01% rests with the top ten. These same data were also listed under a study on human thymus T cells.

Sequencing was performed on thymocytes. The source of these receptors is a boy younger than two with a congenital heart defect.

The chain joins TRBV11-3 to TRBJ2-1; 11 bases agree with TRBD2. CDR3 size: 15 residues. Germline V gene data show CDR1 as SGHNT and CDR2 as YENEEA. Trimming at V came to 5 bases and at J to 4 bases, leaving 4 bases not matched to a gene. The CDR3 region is CASSVSGRGYNEQFF. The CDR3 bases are TGTGCCAGCAGCGTTAGCGGGAGGGGGTACAATGAGCAGTTCTTC.

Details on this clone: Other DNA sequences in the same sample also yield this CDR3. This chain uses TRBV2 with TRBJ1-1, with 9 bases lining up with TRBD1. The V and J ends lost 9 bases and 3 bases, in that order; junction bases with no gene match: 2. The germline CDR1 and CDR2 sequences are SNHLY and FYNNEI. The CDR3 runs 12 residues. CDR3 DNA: TGTGCCAGTAGGACAGGGGACACTGAAGCTTTCTTT. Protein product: CASRTGDTEAFF.

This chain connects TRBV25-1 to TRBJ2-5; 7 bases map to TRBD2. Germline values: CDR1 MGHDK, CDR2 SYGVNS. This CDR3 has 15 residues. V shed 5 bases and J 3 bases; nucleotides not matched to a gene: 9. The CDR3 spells CASSSAGVGKETQYF. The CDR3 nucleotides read TGTGCCAGCAGTAGCGCGGGAGTTGGCAAAGAGACCCAGTACTTC.

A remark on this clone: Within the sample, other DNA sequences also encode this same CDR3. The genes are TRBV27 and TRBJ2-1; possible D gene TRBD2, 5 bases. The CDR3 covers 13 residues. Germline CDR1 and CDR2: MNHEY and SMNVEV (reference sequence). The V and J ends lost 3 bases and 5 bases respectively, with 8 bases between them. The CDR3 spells CASSFSGDNEQFF. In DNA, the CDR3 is TGTGCCAGCAGTTTCTCCGGGGACAATGAGCAGTTCTTC.

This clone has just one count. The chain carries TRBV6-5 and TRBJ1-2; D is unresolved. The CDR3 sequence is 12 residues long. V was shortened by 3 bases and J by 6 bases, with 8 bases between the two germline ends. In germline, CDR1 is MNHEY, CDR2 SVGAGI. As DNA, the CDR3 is TGTGCCAGCAGTTATTCCGGGAATGGCTACACCTTC. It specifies CASSYSGNGYTF.

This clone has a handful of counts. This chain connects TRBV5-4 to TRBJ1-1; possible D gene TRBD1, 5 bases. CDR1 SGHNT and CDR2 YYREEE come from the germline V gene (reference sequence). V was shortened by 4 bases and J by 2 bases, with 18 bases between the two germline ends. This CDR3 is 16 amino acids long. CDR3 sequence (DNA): TGTGCCAGCAGCGCTCTGGAAGGGGCGGTAAACACTGAAGCTTTCTTT. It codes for CASSALEGAVNTEAFF.

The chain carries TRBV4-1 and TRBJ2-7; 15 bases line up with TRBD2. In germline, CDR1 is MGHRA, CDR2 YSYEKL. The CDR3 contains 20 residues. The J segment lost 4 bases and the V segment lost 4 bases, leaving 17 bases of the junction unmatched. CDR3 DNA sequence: TGCGCCAGCAGCCCGAAAGGCGGACTAGCGGGAGGGACCGCCCGTTACGAGCAGTACTTC. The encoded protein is CASSPKGGLAGGTARYEQYF.

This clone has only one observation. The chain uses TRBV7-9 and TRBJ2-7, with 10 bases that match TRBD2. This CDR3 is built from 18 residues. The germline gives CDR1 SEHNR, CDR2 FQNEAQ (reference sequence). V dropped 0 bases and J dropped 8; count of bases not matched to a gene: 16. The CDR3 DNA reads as TGTGCCAGCAGCTTAGCCGGTCTCAGCGGGAGGGCCCGGGTCAAGCAGTACTTC. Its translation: CASSLAGLSGRARVKQYF.

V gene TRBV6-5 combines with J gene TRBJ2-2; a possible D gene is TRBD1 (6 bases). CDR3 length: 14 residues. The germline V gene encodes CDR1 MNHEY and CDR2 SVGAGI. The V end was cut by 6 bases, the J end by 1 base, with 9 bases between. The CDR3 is CASRGAENTGELFF. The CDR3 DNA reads TGTGCCAGCAGGGGGGCGGAGAACACCGGGGAGCTGTTTTTT.

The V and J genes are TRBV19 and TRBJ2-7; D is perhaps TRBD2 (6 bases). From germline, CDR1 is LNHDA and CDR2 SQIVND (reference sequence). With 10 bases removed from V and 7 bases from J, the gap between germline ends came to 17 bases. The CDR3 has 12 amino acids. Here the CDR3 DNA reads TGTGCCACCCTGGGGACTTCCCGAGAGCAGTACTTC. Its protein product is CATLGTSREQYF. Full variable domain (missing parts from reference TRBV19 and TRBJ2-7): DGGITQSPKYLFRKEGQNVTLSCEQNLNHDAMYWYRQDPGQGLRLIYYSQIVNDFQKGDIAEGYSVSREKKESFPLTVTSAQKNPTAFYLCATLGTSREQYFGPGTRLTVT.

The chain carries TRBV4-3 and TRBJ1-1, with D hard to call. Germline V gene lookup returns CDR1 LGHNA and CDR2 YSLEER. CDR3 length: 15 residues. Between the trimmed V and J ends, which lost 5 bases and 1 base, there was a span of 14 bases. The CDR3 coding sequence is TGCGCCAGCAGCTCCCGCCTAAATGAGAACACTGAAGCTTTCTTT. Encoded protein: CASSSRLNENTEAFF.

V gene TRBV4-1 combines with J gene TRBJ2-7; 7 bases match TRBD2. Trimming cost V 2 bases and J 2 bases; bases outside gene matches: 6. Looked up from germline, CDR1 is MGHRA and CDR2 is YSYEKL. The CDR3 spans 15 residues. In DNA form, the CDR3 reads TGCGCCAGCAGCCAACTCCGCGGGAGCACCTACGAGCAGTACTTC. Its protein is CASSQLRGSTYEQYF.

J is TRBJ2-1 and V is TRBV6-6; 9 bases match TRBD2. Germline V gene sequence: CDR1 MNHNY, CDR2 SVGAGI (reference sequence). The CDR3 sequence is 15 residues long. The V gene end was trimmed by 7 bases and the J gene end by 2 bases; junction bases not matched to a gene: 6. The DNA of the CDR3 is TGTGCCAGCACGCAAAGCGGGAGGACCTACAATGAGCAGTTCTTC. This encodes CASTQSGRTYNEQFF.

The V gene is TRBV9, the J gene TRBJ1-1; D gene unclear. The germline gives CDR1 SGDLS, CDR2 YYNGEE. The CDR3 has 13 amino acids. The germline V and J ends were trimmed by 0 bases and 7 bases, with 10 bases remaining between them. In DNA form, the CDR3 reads TGTGCCAGCAGCGTAGGGAAGGAGGGTGAAGCTTTCTTT. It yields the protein CASSVGKEGEAFF.

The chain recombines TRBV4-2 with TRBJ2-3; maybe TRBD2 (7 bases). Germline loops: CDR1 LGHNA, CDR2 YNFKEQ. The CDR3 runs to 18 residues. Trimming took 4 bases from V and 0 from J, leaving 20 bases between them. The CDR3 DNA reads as TGTGCCAGCAGCCCCATGGGGGGGCCGGTGATTAGCACAGATACGCAGTATTTT. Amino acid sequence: CASSPMGGPVISTDTQYF.

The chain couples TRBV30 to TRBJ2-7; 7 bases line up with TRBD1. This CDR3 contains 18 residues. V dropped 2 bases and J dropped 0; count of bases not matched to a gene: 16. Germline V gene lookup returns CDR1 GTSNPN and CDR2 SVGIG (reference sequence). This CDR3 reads CAWSPTGQTSPLSYEQYF. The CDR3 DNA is TGTGCCTGGAGTCCCACGGGACAGACCTCGCCTCTCTCCTACGAGCAGTACTTC.

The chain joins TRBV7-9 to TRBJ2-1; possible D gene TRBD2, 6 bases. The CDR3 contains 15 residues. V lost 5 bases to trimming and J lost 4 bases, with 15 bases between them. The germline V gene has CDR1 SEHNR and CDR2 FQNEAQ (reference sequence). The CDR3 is CASSPLGEAYNEQFF. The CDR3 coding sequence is TGTGCCAGCAGCCCTTTGGGGGAGGCGTACAATGAGCAGTTCTTC.

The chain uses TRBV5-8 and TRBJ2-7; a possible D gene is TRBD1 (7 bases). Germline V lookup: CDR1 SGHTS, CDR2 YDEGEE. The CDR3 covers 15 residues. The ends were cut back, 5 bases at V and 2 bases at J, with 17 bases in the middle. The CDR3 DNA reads TGTGCCAGCAGGCCAGGGGGGAAGGGAGCCTACGAGCAGTACTTC. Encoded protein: CASRPGGKGAYEQYF.

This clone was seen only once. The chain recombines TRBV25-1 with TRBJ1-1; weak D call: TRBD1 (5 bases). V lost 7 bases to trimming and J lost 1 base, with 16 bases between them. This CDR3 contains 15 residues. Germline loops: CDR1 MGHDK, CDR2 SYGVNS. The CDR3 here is CASTLSGTENTEAFF. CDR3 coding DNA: TGTGCCAGCACCCTTAGCGGGACGGAGAACACTGAAGCTTTCTTT.

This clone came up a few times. CDR3 coding DNA: TGTGCCAGCAGTGAAGCGGACTCCGGCGCCACTGAAGCTTTCTTT. This translates into CASSEADSGATEAFF. The V gene is TRBV25-1, the J gene TRBJ1-1; D unclear. Germline CDR1 MGHDK, CDR2 SYGVNS. Trimming shortened V by 2 bases and J by 4 bases, and 14 bases separated the two germline ends. CDR3 size: 15 residues. Drawing the rest from reference TRBV25-1 and TRBJ1-1, the complete variable domain is EADIYQTPRYLVIGTGKKITLECSQTMGHDKMYWYQQDPGMELHLIHYSYGVNSTEKGDLSSESTVSRIRTEHFPLTLESARPSHTSQYLCASSEADSGATEAFFGQGTRLTVV.

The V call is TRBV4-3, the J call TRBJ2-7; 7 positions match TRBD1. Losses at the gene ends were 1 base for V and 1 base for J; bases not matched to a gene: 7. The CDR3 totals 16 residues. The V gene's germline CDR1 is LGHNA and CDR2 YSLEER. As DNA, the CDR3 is TGCGCCAGCAGCCAAGGATCTTCGACAGGGTCCTACGAGCAGTACTTC. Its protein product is CASSQGSSTGSYEQYF.

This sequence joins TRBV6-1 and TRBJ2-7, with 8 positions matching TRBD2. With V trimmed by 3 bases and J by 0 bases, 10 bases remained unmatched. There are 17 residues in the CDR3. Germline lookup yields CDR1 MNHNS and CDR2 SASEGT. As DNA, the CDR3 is TGTGCCAGCAGTGACCAAGCGGGAGATACCCCCTCCTACGAGCAGTACTTC. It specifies CASSDQAGDTPSYEQYF.